This TCR beta chain was documented in a study of cytomegalovirus exposure and HLA in healthy donors. For the study at large: An early release of data contained around 80 million unique TCRs, which came from HLA-typed donors.

Turning to this clone: The antigen is unknown.

In germline, CDR1 is LGHNA, CDR2 YNFKEQ. The length of the CDR3 is 15 residues. V dropped 0 bases and J dropped 8 bases, with 14 bases sitting between them. Study conclusions and caveats: The investigators catalogued 180 or so TCR beta chains as cytomegalovirus-associated. As a later analysis showed, several of the most significant clusters appeared to be linked to common viral pathogens. Three chains tied to CMV proved CMV antigen-specific in vitro.

Vbeta (60) and Jbeta (13) primers were used in the PCR. Data came from immunoSEQ multiplex PCR; TCRdb stores just in-frame clones and leaves some out. The sample has about 96,000 clones, around 74% seen once; the top ten hold 2.5% to 3%. The source material was PBMCs. This TCR derives from a female donor in good health and CMV-seropositive. The J gene is TRBJ1-3, the V gene TRBV4-2; D is perhaps TRBD1 (5 bases). CDR3 DNA sequence: TGTGCCAGCAGCCAAGAGTTTCGGGGGTTGGACACCATATATTTT. Its translation: CASSQEFRGLDTIYF.